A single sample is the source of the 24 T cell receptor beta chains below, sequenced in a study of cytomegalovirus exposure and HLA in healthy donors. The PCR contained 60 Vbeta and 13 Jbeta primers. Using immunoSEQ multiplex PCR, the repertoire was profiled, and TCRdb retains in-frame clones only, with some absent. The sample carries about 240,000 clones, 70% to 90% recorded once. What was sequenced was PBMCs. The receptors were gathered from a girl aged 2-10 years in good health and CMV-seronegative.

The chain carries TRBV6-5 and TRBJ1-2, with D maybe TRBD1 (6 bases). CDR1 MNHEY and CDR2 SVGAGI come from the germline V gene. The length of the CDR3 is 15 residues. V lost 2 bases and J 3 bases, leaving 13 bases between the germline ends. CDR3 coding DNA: TGTGCCAGCAGTTACCTTATGGGGGGGCACTATGGCTACACCTTC. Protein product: CASSYLMGGHYGYTF.

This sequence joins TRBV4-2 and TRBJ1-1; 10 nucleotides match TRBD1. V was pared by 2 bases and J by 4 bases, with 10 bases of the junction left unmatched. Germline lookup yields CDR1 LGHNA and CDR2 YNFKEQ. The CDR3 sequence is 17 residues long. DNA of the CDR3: TGTGCCAGCAGCCAAACAAAGGAGACAGGGGGCGGCACTGAAGCTTTCTTT. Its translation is CASSQTKETGGGTEAFF.

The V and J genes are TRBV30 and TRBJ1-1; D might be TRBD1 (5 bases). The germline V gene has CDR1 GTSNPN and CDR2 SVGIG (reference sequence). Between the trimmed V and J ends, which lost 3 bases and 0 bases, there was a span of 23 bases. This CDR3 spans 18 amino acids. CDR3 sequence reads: CAWSPRGRALGLNTEAFF. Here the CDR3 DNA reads TGTGCCTGGAGCCCCCGCGGGAGGGCTCTGGGGCTGAACACTGAAGCTTTCTTT. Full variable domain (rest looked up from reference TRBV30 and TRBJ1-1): SQTIHQWPATLVQPVGSPLSLECTVEGTSNPNLYWYRQAAGRGLQLLFYSVGIGQISSEVPQNLSASRPQDRQFILSSKKLLLSDSGFYLCAWSPRGRALGLNTEAFFGQGTRLTVV.

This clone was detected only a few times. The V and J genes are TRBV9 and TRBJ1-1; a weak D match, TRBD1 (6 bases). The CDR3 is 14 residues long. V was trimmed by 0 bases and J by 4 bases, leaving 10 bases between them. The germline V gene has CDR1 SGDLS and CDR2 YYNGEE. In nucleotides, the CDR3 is TGTGCCAGCAGCGTAGGTCAGGGGACCACTGAAGCTTTCTTT. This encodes CASSVGQGTTEAFF.

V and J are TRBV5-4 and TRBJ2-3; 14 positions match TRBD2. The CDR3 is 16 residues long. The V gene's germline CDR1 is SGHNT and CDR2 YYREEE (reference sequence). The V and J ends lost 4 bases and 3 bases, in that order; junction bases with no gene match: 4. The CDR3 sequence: CASSPGLAGGTDTQYF. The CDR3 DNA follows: TGTGCCAGCAGCCCCGGACTAGCGGGAGGTACAGATACGCAGTATTTT.

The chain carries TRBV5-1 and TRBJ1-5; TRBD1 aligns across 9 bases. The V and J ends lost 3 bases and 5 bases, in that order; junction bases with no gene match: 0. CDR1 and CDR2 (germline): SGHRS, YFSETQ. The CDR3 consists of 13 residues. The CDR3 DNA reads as TGCGCCAGCAGCTGGACAGGGGATCAGCCCCAGCATTTT. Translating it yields CASSWTGDQPQHF.

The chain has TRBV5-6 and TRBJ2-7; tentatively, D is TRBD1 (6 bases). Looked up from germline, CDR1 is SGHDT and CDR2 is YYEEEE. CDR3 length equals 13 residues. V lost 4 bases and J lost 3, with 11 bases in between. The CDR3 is CASSVDRNYEQYF. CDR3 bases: TGTGCCAGCAGCGTAGACAGGAACTACGAGCAGTACTTC.

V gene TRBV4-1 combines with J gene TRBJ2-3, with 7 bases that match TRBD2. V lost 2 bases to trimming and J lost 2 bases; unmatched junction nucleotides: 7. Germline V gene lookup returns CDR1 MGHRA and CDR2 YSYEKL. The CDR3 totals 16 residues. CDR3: CASSQLTGTNTDTQYF. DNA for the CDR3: TGCGCCAGCAGCCAATTAACCGGGACTAACACAGATACGCAGTATTTT.

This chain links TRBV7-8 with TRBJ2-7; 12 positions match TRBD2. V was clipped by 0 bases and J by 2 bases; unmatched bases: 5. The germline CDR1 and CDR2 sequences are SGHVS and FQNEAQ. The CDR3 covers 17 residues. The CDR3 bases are TGTGCCAGCAGCTTAGCGCTCCTAGCGGGAGGGACCTACGAGCAGTACTTC. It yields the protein CASSLALLAGGTYEQYF.

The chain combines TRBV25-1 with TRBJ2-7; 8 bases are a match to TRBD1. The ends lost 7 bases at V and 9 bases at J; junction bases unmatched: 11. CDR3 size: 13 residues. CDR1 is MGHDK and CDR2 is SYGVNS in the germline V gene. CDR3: CASTLDRVGTQYF. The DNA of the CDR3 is TGTGCCAGCACTTTGGACAGGGTTGGCACGCAGTACTTC.

CDR3 nucleotides: TGTGCCAGCAGCTTCGTGACAGGGTACCACGAGCAGTACTTC. The encoded protein is CASSFVTGYHEQYF. The chain joins TRBV5-6 to TRBJ2-7, with 7 bases aligning to TRBD1. Germline CDR1 and CDR2: SGHDT and YYEEEE. With 2 bases clipped from V and 5 bases from J, the junction kept 7 bases outside the gene matches. CDR3 length: 14 residues.

The CDR3 nucleotides read TGTGCCTGGAGGCTAGGGGCTTTTAACTATGGCTACACCTTC. Protein product: CAWRLGAFNYGYTF. The V gene is TRBV30, the J gene TRBJ1-2, with D possibly TRBD1 on 5 matching bases. CDR1 and CDR2 (germline): GTSNPN, SVGIG (reference sequence). CDR3 length equals 14 residues. Deletions cut 3 bases from V and 1 base from J, with 12 bases between.

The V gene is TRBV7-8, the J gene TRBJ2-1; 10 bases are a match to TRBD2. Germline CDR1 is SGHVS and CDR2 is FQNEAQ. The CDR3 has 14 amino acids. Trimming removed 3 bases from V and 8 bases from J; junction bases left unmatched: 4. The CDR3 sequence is CASSFLAGVDEQFF. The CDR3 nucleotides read TGTGCCAGCAGCTTTCTAGCGGGAGTTGATGAGCAGTTCTTC.

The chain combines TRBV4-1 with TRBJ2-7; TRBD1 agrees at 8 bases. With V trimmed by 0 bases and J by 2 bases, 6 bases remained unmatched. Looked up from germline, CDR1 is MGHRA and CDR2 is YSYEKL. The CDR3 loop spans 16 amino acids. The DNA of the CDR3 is TGCGCCAGCAGCCAAGACGGGGACAGGCACGCCTACGAGCAGTACTTC. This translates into CASSQDGDRHAYEQYF.

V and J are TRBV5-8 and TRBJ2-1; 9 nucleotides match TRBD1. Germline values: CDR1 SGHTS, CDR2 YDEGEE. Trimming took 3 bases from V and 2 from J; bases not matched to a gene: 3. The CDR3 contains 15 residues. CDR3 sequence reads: CASSWGQGAYNEQFF. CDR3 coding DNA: TGTGCCAGCAGCTGGGGACAGGGAGCCTACAATGAGCAGTTCTTC.

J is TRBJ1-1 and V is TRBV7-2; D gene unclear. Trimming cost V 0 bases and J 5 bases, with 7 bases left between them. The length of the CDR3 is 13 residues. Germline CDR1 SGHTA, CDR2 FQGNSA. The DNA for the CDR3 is TGTGCCAGCAGCTTAGCGGCAGTTACTGAAGCTTTCTTT. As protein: CASSLAAVTEAFF.

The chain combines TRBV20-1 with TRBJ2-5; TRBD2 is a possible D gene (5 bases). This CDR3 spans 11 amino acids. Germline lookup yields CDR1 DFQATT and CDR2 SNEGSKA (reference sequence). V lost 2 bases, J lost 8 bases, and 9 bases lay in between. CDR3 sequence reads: CSARTRETQYF. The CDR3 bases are TGCAGTGCTAGAACACGGGAAACCCAGTACTTC.

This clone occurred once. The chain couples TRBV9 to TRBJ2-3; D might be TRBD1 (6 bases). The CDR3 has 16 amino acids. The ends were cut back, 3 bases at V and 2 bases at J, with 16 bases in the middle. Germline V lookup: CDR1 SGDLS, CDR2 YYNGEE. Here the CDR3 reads CASSALWTASTDTQYF. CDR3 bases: TGTGCCAGCAGCGCCCTTTGGACAGCCTCCACAGATACGCAGTATTTT.

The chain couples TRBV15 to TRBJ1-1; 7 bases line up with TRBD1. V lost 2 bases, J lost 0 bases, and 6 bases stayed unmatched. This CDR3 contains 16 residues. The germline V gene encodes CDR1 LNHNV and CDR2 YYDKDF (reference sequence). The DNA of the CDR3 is TGTGCCACCAGCAGAACCCCGGGACAGTTGAACACTGAAGCTTTCTTT. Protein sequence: CATSRTPGQLNTEAFF. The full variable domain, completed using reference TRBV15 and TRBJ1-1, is DAMVIQNPRYQVTQFGKPVTLSCSQTLNHNVMYWYQQKSSQAPKLLFHYYDKDFNNEADTPDNFQSRRPNTSFCFLDIRSPGLGDTAMYLCATSRTPGQLNTEAFFGQGTRLTVV.

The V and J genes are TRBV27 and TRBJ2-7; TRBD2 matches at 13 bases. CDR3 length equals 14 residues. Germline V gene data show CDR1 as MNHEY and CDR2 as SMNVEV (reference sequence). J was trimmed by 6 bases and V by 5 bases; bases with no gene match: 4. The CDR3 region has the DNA TGTGCCAGCAGTCCGGGACTAGCGGGGCTCGAGCAGTACTTC. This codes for CASSPGLAGLEQYF.

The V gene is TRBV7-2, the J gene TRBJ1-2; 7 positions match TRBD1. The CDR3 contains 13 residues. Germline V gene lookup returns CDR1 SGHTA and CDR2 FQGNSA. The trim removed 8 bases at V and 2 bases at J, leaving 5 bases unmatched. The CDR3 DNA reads TGTGCCAGCGGCAGGGGACAGAACTATGGCTACACCTTC. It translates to CASGRGQNYGYTF.

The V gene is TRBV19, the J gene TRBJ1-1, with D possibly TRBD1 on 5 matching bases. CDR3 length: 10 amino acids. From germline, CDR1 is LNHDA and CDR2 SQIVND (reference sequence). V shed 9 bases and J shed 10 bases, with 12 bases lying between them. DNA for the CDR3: TGTGCCAGGGCAGGGAATAGAGCTTTCTTT. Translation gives CARAGNRAFF.

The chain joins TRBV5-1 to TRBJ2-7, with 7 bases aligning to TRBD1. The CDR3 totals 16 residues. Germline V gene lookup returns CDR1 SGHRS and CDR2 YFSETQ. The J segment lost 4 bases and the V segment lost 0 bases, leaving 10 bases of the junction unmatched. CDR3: CASSLAEPAGGYEQYF. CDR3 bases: TGCGCCAGCAGCTTGGCCGAGCCGGCAGGGGGATACGAGCAGTACTTC.

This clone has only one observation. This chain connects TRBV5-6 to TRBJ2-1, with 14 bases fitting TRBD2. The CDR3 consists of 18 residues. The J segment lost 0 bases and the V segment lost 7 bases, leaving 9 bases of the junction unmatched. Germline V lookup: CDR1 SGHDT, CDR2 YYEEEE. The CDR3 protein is CASGRLAGGVSSYNEQFF. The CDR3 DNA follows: TGTGCCAGCGGAAGACTAGCGGGGGGGGTAAGCTCCTACAATGAGCAGTTCTTC.